The 3 T cell receptor beta chains in this list originate from one sample, sequenced in a study of shared clonotypes between healthy human individuals (dated by TCRdb to about 2020). CD8 naive samples consisted of CD45RO-negative cells that were positively selected for CCR7, yielding a CD45RA+CCR7+ population without TemRA cells. Library preparation used the immunoSEQ multiplex PCR assay. The immuneACCESS repertoire file appears here via TCRdb, limited to in-frame rearrangements. These files lack a portion of the clones; in checked studies, under half of the deficit traces to unresolved V genes, and the cause of the others is not known. The sample table records about 2.1 million clones; 85% to 95% of these occur just once. The top ten hold over 1.5% of the sample. Sequenced sample: naive CD8+ T cells from PBMCs. This specimen's cell subset or site label, per the study, means: CD45RA+CCR7+. These receptors were obtained from a man younger than 35 in good health. Some clones in this sample may be carry-over from other donors' samples.

As DNA, the CDR3 is TGTGCCAGCATTCCTAGGGCGGGGCCAGATACGCAGTATTTT. Translation gives CASIPRAGPDTQYF. This chain uses TRBV28 with TRBJ2-3; D is perhaps TRBD2 (6 bases). CDR1 is MDHEN, CDR2 SYDVKM, per germline. The V end was cut by 7 bases, the J end by 4 bases, with 15 bases between. The CDR3 runs to 14 residues.

The chain carries TRBV11-2 and TRBJ2-7, with D hard to call. The germline V gene encodes CDR1 SGHAT and CDR2 FQNNGV. V lost 7 bases and J lost 5, with 18 bases in between. The length of the CDR3 is 14 residues. CDR3 protein: CASTLRHFGDEQYF. CDR3 coding DNA: TGTGCCAGCACCCTCAGACACTTCGGCGACGAGCAGTACTTC. Drawing the rest from reference TRBV11-2 and TRBJ2-7, the complete variable domain is EAGVAQSPRYKIIEKRQSVAFWCNPISGHATLYWYQQILGQGPKLLIQFQNNGVVDDSQLPKDRFSAERLKGVDSTLKIQPAKLEDSAVYLCASTLRHFGDEQYFGPGTRLTVT.

The chain combines TRBV13 with TRBJ2-5; perhaps TRBD2 as D (5 bases). Trimming cost V 1 base and J 5 bases, with 11 bases left between them. Per the germline V gene, CDR1 is PRHDT and CDR2 is FYEKMQ (reference sequence). CDR3 length equals 14 residues. The DNA of the CDR3 is TGTGCCAGCAGCTTAGTGGGCTCGGGGGAGACCCAGTACTTC. Its translation is CASSLVGSGETQYF.